The entry below describes one TCR beta chain. This entry comes from a study of blood T cell repertoires in COVID-19. About the study: The samples span acute and convalescent COVID-19 from the United States, Italy and Spain.

Original handling: Reference gene primer amplification gave estimated nucleated cell counts. Method: immunoSEQ multiplex PCR; TCRdb's copy keeps in-frame clones and lacks some. V and J calls plus clone size are reproduced from that table; the DNA served to infer D and trimming. This repertoire shows fewer than 250,000 clones, around nine tenths found once; its top ten account for about 4.5%. Germline CDR1 reads LGHDT; CDR2 reads YNNKEL (reference sequence). Trimming shortened V by 0 bases and J by 11 bases, and 10 bases separated the two germline ends. This CDR3 comprises 13 residues. The chain employs TRBV3-1 (or the pseudogene TRBV3-2) and TRBJ1-4, with D tentatively TRBD1 (5 bases). What was sequenced was peripheral blood. This clonotype originated in a human donor in a cohort sampled during active COVID-19. CDR3 in amino acids: CASSQDRGLKLFF. The CDR3 DNA sequence: TGTGCCAGCAGCCAAGATCGGGGGTTGAAACTGTTTTTT.